The rows below give T cell receptor beta chains drawn from one sample of a study of graft-versus-host responses after intestinal transplantation. The table came from immunoSEQ multiplex PCR; TCRdb's copy has only in-frame clones and leaves some out. The sample carries 86,000 or so clones, over 80% recorded once. These TCRs' antigens remain unknown. The sequencing used unstimulated CD8+ T cells sorted from spleen or lymph node cells, collected before intestinal transplant. The receptors here all came from a human donor who received an intestinal transplant. CDR3s include the opening cysteine and the closing phenylalanine or tryptophan. The D gene is left open where the match is weak. Clone size is given for some rows only: seen once, a few or many times, or a class if the clone is expanded.

cdr3_length: 14
clone_size: -
j_call: TRBJ2-7
v_call: TRBV9
d_call: -
cdr3_nt: TGTGCCAGCAGCGTTGCCGAATCGACCTACGAGCAGTACTTC
cdr3_aa: CASSVAESTYEQYF

cdr3_length: 15
clone_size: -
j_call: TRBJ2-1
v_call: TRBV27
d_call: TRBD2
cdr3_nt: TGTGCCAGCAGATCGGGGACTAGCGGGGGACATGAGCAGTTCTTC
cdr3_aa: CASRSGTSGGHEQFF

cdr3_length: 11
clone_size: -
j_call: TRBJ2-7
v_call: TRBV4-1
d_call: -
cdr3_nt: TGCGCCAGCAGCACCCCCAGGGTGCAGTACTTC
cdr3_aa: CASSTPRVQYF

cdr3_length: 17
clone_size: few
j_call: TRBJ2-1
v_call: TRBV7-9
d_call: -
cdr3_nt: TGTGCCAGCAGCTTAGGGTTCGGCGGCAGGGAGAGGAATGAGCAGTTCTTC
cdr3_aa: CASSLGFGGRERNEQFF

cdr3_length: 14
clone_size: -
j_call: TRBJ1-6
v_call: TRBV27
d_call: -
cdr3_nt: TGTGCCAGCAGTTTGGACAGCGATAATTCACCCCTCCACTTT
cdr3_aa: CASSLDSDNSPLHF

cdr3_length: 15
clone_size: -
j_call: TRBJ1-6
v_call: TRBV28
d_call: TRBD1
cdr3_nt: TGTGCCAGCAGCTCTCCCCGGACAGGGCTTTCACCCCTCCACTTT
cdr3_aa: CASSSPRTGLSPLHF

cdr3_length: 12
clone_size: -
j_call: TRBJ2-7
v_call: TRBV5-3
d_call: -
cdr3_nt: TGTGCCAGAAGCTTGGCCTGTCCCGAGCAGTACTTC
cdr3_aa: CARSLACPEQYF

cdr3_length: 16
clone_size: -
j_call: TRBJ2-3
v_call: TRBV11-2
d_call: TRBD1
cdr3_nt: TGTGCCAGCAGCTTAAAGTCTCTAGCCTCAGGGGGTACGCAGTATTTT
cdr3_aa: CASSLKSLASGGTQYF

cdr3_length: 15
clone_size: -
j_call: TRBJ2-3
v_call: TRBV6-1
d_call: TRBD2
cdr3_nt: TGTGCCAGCAGTTTTAGCGGGTGGTACACAGATACGCAGTATTTT
cdr3_aa: CASSFSGWYTDTQYF

cdr3_length: 14
clone_size: -
j_call: TRBJ1-5
v_call: TRBV27
d_call: -
cdr3_nt: TGTGCCAGCAGTTTATTGGGTGGCAATCAGCCCCAGCATTTT
cdr3_aa: CASSLLGGNQPQHF

cdr3_length: 17
clone_size: -
j_call: TRBJ2-1
v_call: TRBV4-2
d_call: TRBD2
cdr3_nt: TGTGCCAGCAGCCAATACTCAGGACTAGCGGGAACCTATGAGCAGTTCTTC
cdr3_aa: CASSQYSGLAGTYEQFF

cdr3_length: 12
clone_size: -
j_call: TRBJ1-2
v_call: TRBV27
d_call: -
cdr3_nt: TGTGCCAGCAGCTTTGGCGGCTATGGCTACACCTTC
cdr3_aa: CASSFGGYGYTF

cdr3_length: 12
clone_size: -
j_call: TRBJ2-5
v_call: TRBV30
d_call: -
cdr3_nt: TGTGCCTGGAGTGGCGGGGAAGAGACCCAGTACTTC
cdr3_aa: CAWSGGEETQYF

cdr3_length: 16
clone_size: once
j_call: TRBJ2-5
v_call: TRBV6-1
d_call: TRBD1
cdr3_nt: TGTGCCAGCAGTGACCAATTACAGGGGATGGGAGAGACCCAGTACTTC
cdr3_aa: CASSDQLQGMGETQYF

cdr3_length: 15
clone_size: -
j_call: TRBJ1-5
v_call: TRBV27
d_call: -
cdr3_nt: TGTGCCAGCAGTCCCCGAGTGGACGAGAATCAGCCCCAGCATTTT
cdr3_aa: CASSPRVDENQPQHF

cdr3_length: 12
clone_size: -
j_call: TRBJ2-7
v_call: TRBV6-5
d_call: -
cdr3_nt: TGTGCCAGCATCACAGGATTATACGAGCAGTACTTC
cdr3_aa: CASITGLYEQYF

cdr3_length: 15
clone_size: -
j_call: TRBJ1-2
v_call: TRBV6-5
d_call: TRBD1
cdr3_nt: TGTGCCAGCAGTTACCATGGACAGGGTAACTATGGCTACACCTTC
cdr3_aa: CASSYHGQGNYGYTF

cdr3_length: 14
clone_size: -
j_call: TRBJ2-2
v_call: TRBV4-1
d_call: -
cdr3_nt: TGCGCCAGCAGCCAAAGGACCTACACCGGGGAGCTGTTTTTT
cdr3_aa: CASSQRTYTGELFF

cdr3_length: 13
clone_size: few
j_call: TRBJ1-5
v_call: TRBV7-9
d_call: -
cdr3_nt: TGTGCCAGCAGCTTAGGACTCAATCAGCCCCAGCATTTT
cdr3_aa: CASSLGLNQPQHF

cdr3_length: 15
clone_size: -
j_call: TRBJ2-7
v_call: TRBV6-5
d_call: TRBD1
cdr3_nt: TGTGCCAGCAGTTATGCGGACAGGGCACCCTACGAGCAGTACTTC
cdr3_aa: CASSYADRAPYEQYF

cdr3_length: 15
clone_size: -
j_call: TRBJ2-7
v_call: TRBV5-5
d_call: -
cdr3_nt: TGTGCCAGCAGCTTGGAACCAGGGCTGTTGGACGAGCGGTACTTC
cdr3_aa: CASSLEPGLLDERYF

cdr3_length: 16
clone_size: -
j_call: TRBJ2-3
v_call: TRBV9
d_call: -
cdr3_nt: TGTGCCAGCAGCGTAAATGAGGGGGGGATCACAGATACGCAGTATTTT
cdr3_aa: CASSVNEGGITDTQYF

cdr3_length: 14
clone_size: -
j_call: TRBJ2-4
v_call: TRBV28
d_call: TRBD2
cdr3_nt: TGTGCCAGCAGTTTAGCGGGAGGGGAAAACATTCAGTACTTC
cdr3_aa: CASSLAGGENIQYF

cdr3_length: 15
clone_size: -
j_call: TRBJ2-7
v_call: TRBV9
d_call: -
cdr3_nt: TGTGCCAGCAGCCCCAGGCAGGTCAGCTCCTACGAGCAGTACTTC
cdr3_aa: CASSPRQVSSYEQYF

cdr3_length: 16
clone_size: -
j_call: TRBJ1-5
v_call: TRBV12-5
d_call: -
cdr3_nt: TGTGCTAGTGGTTTGGTTCCGTCCGGACAACATCAGCCCCAGCATTTT
cdr3_aa: CASGLVPSGQHQPQHF

cdr3_length: 13
clone_size: -
j_call: TRBJ1-1
v_call: TRBV6-5
d_call: -
cdr3_nt: TGTGCCAGCAGTTATCCAGGACAGACTGAAGCTTTCTTT
cdr3_aa: CASSYPGQTEAFF